This T cell receptor (beta chain) was documented in a study of T-cell reconstitution after alpha-beta-depleted transplantation in children. It was with unique molecular identifiers that the TCRbeta library was prepared. TCRdb reprocessed the PCR reads with MiXCR, giving one entry per CDR3 protein. This sample yields approximately 500,000 distinct CDR3 sequences, of which approximately 30% are seen a single time; 30% to 45% belongs to the top ten. General study points: Some patients showed high day-60 TCRbeta diversity, which derived from surviving recipient T cells and thymic progenitors. About two months after transplant, alpha-beta T cells reportedly came from several hundred expanded graft clones. At the one-year point after transplant, T-cell counts and TCRbeta diversity were found to come mostly from T cells that had been newly produced.

This clonotype has only a few counts. Its matching antigen is unknown. Per germline, CDR1 SEHNR and CDR2 FQNEAQ (reference sequence). Between the trimmed V and J ends, which lost 1 base and 7 bases, there was a span of 8 bases. The CDR3 covers 12 residues. Here the sequenced sample was PBMCs, taken before TCRalphabeta/CD19-depleted stem cell transplant. This sequence originates from a boy under two years old with Wiskott-Aldrich syndrome, due to receive a stem cell transplant. The chain has TRBV7-9 and TRBJ2-7; a possible D gene is TRBD2 (5 bases). The CDR3 nucleotides read TGTGCCAGCAGCTTAGAGGCGGGTGAGCAGTACTTC. Protein product: CASSLEAGEQYF.